This T cell receptor beta chain emerged from a study of T cell changes during pregnancy in multiple sclerosis. The V and J ends lost 8 bases and 7 bases, in that order; junction bases with no gene match: 10. This CDR3 spans 15 amino acids. In germline, CDR1 is LNHDA, CDR2 SQIVND (reference sequence). Sequenced by immunoSEQ multiplex PCR; TCRdb stores in-frame clones only, minus some. The data show 90,000 to 150,000 clones, 80% to 95% seen once. The source of this sequence is a female donor with multiple sclerosis, enrolled in a pregnancy study. V gene TRBV19 combines with J gene TRBJ2-2; TRBD1 aligns across 10 bases. Sequenced material: peripheral blood, taken before pregnancy. The DNA of the CDR3 is TGTGCCAGTGGAGACAGGGGGCGAGAGGTCGGGGAGCTGTTTTTT. Its translation is CASGDRGREVGELFF.